This entry features one TCR beta chain sequence. There are 16 residues in the CDR3. The J segment lost 5 bases and the V segment lost 2 bases, leaving 4 bases of the junction unmatched. CDR1 and CDR2 from the germline V gene are SGHAT and FQNNGV. These data originate in a study of blood T cells in healthy people across ages. A second roughly 6 to 12 cycle PCR used barcoded and J-beta primers. The authors tagged each cDNA molecule using a template-switch adaptor with 12 random nucleotides. TCRdb recomputed calls from the 5' RACE reads with MiXCR, one row per CDR3 protein. The profile shows some 700,000 distinct CDR3 sequences, about 20% of them singletons.

The sequencing sample was made of blood. This sequence was found in a man in his 70s in good health. The chain couples TRBV11-2 to TRBJ2-3, with TRBD2 matching over 13 bases. CDR3 sequence: CASSLRLAGGQDTQYF. Here the CDR3 DNA reads TGTGCCAGCAGCTTAAGACTAGCGGGGGGCCAAGATACGCAGTATTTT. Looking up the rest from reference TRBV11-2 and TRBJ2-3 gives the full variable domain: EAGVAQSPRYKIIEKRQSVAFWCNPISGHATLYWYQQILGQGPKLLIQFQNNGVVDDSQLPKDRFSAERLKGVDSTLKIQPAKLEDSAVYLCASSLRLAGGQDTQYFGPGTRLTVL.